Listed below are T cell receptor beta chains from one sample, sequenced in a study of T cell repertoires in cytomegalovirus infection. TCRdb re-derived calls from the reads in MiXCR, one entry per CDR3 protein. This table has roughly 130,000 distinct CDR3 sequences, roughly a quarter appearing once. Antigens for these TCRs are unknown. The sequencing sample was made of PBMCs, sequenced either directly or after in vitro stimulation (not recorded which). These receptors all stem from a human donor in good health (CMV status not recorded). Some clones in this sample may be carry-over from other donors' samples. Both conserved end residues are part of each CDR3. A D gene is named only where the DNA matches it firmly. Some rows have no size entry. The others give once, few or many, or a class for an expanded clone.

CDR3nt: TGTGCCAGCAGTTACTCCAACAGCCTAAAAAACATTCAGTACTTC
CDR3aa: CASSYSNSLKNIQYF
d_gene: .
v_gene: TRBV6-5
abundance: few
j_gene: TRBJ2-4

CDR3nt: TGTGCCAGTAGCCTCGTTTCGACAAGGAACAATGAGCAGTTCTTC
CDR3aa: CASSLVSTRNNEQFF
d_gene: .
v_gene: TRBV19
abundance: few
j_gene: TRBJ2-1

CDR3nt: TGTGCCTGGGGACAGGATAGTAAGTACTTC
CDR3aa: CAWGQDSKYF
d_gene: TRBD1
v_gene: TRBV30
abundance: few
j_gene: TRBJ2-7

CDR3nt: TGTGCCAGCAGTCTCGCGACATACACAGATACGCAGTATTTT
CDR3aa: CASSLATYTDTQYF
d_gene: .
v_gene: TRBV28
abundance: .
j_gene: TRBJ2-3

CDR3nt: TGTGCCAGCACCCCTCCCCGACTAGCGGGAGCGAGGTGGAATGAGCAGTTCTTC
CDR3aa: CASTPPRLAGARWNEQFF
d_gene: TRBD2
v_gene: TRBV11-2
abundance: many
j_gene: TRBJ2-1

CDR3nt: TGTGCCAGCAGCCCCGGGACTAGGGAGTCGGATGAGCAGTTCTTC
CDR3aa: CASSPGTRESDEQFF
d_gene: TRBD2
v_gene: TRBV5-4
abundance: .
j_gene: TRBJ2-1

CDR3nt: TGTGCCAGCAGCTCCTTGTCCGGGCACTCCTATAATTCACCCCTCCACTTT
CDR3aa: CASSSLSGHSYNSPLHF
d_gene: .
v_gene: TRBV14
abundance: .
j_gene: TRBJ1-6

CDR3nt: TGCAGCGTAGGAAGAGCGGGATCCTACAATGAGCAGTTCTTC
CDR3aa: CSVGRAGSYNEQFF
d_gene: TRBD2
v_gene: TRBV29-1
abundance: few
j_gene: TRBJ2-1

CDR3nt: TGTGCCAGCAGCCCGACGGACAATCAGCCCCAGCATTTT
CDR3aa: CASSPTDNQPQHF
d_gene: .
v_gene: TRBV7-6
abundance: .
j_gene: TRBJ1-5

CDR3nt: TGTGCCAGCAGCTCTTTCGGGTTGGATACGCAGTATTTT
CDR3aa: CASSSFGLDTQYF
d_gene: .
v_gene: TRBV7-2
abundance: .
j_gene: TRBJ2-3

CDR3nt: TGTGCCAGCAGCCCCCACCTGGGAGAGACCCAGTACTTC
CDR3aa: CASSPHLGETQYF
d_gene: .
v_gene: TRBV7-3
abundance: few
j_gene: TRBJ2-5

CDR3nt: TGTGCCAGCAGCTTAGCGCAGGGGGCAGGAGGCTACACCTTC
CDR3aa: CASSLAQGAGGYTF
d_gene: TRBD1
v_gene: TRBV12-3/TRBV12-4
abundance: many
j_gene: TRBJ1-2

CDR3nt: TGTGCCAGTAGCCACCTCAGTAACAATGAGCAGTTCTTC
CDR3aa: CASSHLSNNEQFF
d_gene: .
v_gene: TRBV19
abundance: many
j_gene: TRBJ2-1

CDR3nt: TGTGCCAGTAGTACCGGCCTCGGACTAGCGGGGAGATACGAGCAGTACTTC
CDR3aa: CASSTGLGLAGRYEQYF
d_gene: TRBD2
v_gene: TRBV19
abundance: .
j_gene: TRBJ2-7

CDR3nt: TGTGCCAGCAGTCAAGGGAGGGAGGGCCTTAACACCGGGGAGCTGTTTTTT
CDR3aa: CASSQGREGLNTGELFF
d_gene: TRBD2
v_gene: TRBV6-5
abundance: .
j_gene: TRBJ2-2

CDR3nt: TGTGCCAGCAGCTATTACGAGGGGGGGTTAGAGACCCAGTACTTC
CDR3aa: CASSYYEGGLETQYF
d_gene: .
v_gene: TRBV7-9
abundance: many
j_gene: TRBJ2-5

CDR3nt: TGCAGTGCCCCACAGGGGGTTGTAGAGACCCAGTACTTC
CDR3aa: CSAPQGVVETQYF
d_gene: TRBD1
v_gene: TRBV20-1
abundance: few
j_gene: TRBJ2-5

CDR3nt: TGTGCCAGCAGCTTACGGGACAACGCTGAAGCTTTCTTT
CDR3aa: CASSLRDNAEAFF
d_gene: .
v_gene: TRBV7-9
abundance: .
j_gene: TRBJ1-1

CDR3nt: TGCGCCAGCAGCTTGACAGGACTAGCGGGAGGACGTTACAATGAGCAGTTCTTC
CDR3aa: CASSLTGLAGGRYNEQFF
d_gene: TRBD2
v_gene: TRBV5-1
abundance: .
j_gene: TRBJ2-1

CDR3nt: TGTGCCAGCAGCCCCCGGACAGGGTATGAGCAGTTCTTC
CDR3aa: CASSPRTGYEQFF
d_gene: TRBD1
v_gene: TRBV7-8
abundance: few
j_gene: TRBJ2-1

CDR3nt: TGTGCCAGCAGCTACATCAGGGACTCCACCTGGGAGTTCTTC
CDR3aa: CASSYIRDSTWEFF
d_gene: .
v_gene: TRBV7-2
abundance: few
j_gene: TRBJ2-1

CDR3nt: TGTGCCAGCAGCAATAGCGGGAGGGCCGTCAATGAGCAGTTCTTC
CDR3aa: CASSNSGRAVNEQFF
d_gene: TRBD2
v_gene: TRBV7-8
abundance: many
j_gene: TRBJ2-1

CDR3nt: TGCGCCAGCAGCCAAGAAGGATCTACGAACAATGAGCAGTTCTTC
CDR3aa: CASSQEGSTNNEQFF
d_gene: .
v_gene: TRBV4-1
abundance: .
j_gene: TRBJ2-1

CDR3nt: TGTGCCAGCAGTTTCGCCACGGACACCCCGAACACTGAAGCTTTCTTT
CDR3aa: CASSFATDTPNTEAFF
d_gene: .
v_gene: TRBV27
abundance: once
j_gene: TRBJ1-1

CDR3nt: TGTGCCAGCTCACCATTGGGACAGGGACAGTCAGAAGCTTTCTTT
CDR3aa: CASSPLGQGQSEAFF
d_gene: TRBD1
v_gene: TRBV18
abundance: few
j_gene: TRBJ1-1

CDR3nt: TGTGCCAGCAGTAGATTATTGCCCCGACTAGCGGGAGAGGGCGAGCAGTACTTC
CDR3aa: CASSRLLPRLAGEGEQYF
d_gene: TRBD2
v_gene: TRBV28
abundance: few
j_gene: TRBJ2-7

CDR3nt: TGTGCCAGCAGCACCCGCTGGTATAATTCACCCCTCCACTTT
CDR3aa: CASSTRWYNSPLHF
d_gene: .
v_gene: TRBV11-3
abundance: .
j_gene: TRBJ1-6

CDR3nt: TGTGCCAGCAGCACAGTTAGTTGGGATACGCAGTATTTT
CDR3aa: CASSTVSWDTQYF
d_gene: .
v_gene: TRBV7-3
abundance: once
j_gene: TRBJ2-3

CDR3nt: TGTGCCAGCAGTTGGGTAGCGGGAGTCTCCTACAATGAGCAGTTCTTC
CDR3aa: CASSWVAGVSYNEQFF
d_gene: TRBD2
v_gene: TRBV27
abundance: many
j_gene: TRBJ2-1

CDR3nt: TGTGCCAGTAGTTTCCCTGCTAGCGGGAGGGGCGATGAGCAGTTCTTC
CDR3aa: CASSFPASGRGDEQFF
d_gene: TRBD2
v_gene: TRBV19
abundance: .
j_gene: TRBJ2-1

CDR3nt: TGCGCCAGCAGCTTTGGGGAGGATTCACCCCTCCACTTT
CDR3aa: CASSFGEDSPLHF
d_gene: .
v_gene: TRBV5-1
abundance: .
j_gene: TRBJ1-6